Listed below are T cell receptor beta chains from one sample, sequenced in a study of PD-L1 blockade in urothelial cancer. TCRdb's copy holds only in-frame clones and misses some; the assay was immunoSEQ multiplex PCR. The repertoire holds 41,000 or so clones, with roughly four fifths as singletons. The starting material was PBMCs, obtained around atezolizumab (anti-PD-L1) treatment. Receptor source: a man aged 55 to 70 with urothelial cancer. Each CDR3 is given with its conserved first and last residue. D genes are given only for firm matches. Size tells how often a clone was seen (once, few, many) or the class of an expanded clone, and some rows leave it out.

>TRBV30|.|TRBD1|TRBJ1-6|14
TGTGCCTTGCAGACAGGGCAGTATAATTCACCCCTCCACTTT
CALQTGQYNSPLHF
>TRBV6-5|.|.|TRBJ1-2|14
TGTGCCAGCAGCCCTTTGAGGCCCGGAGTCGCCTACACCTTC
CASSPLRPGVAYTF
>TRBV28|.|TRBD1|TRBJ1-1|15
TGTGCCAGCAGTCGCCAGGGGGCGCGGGGGACTGAAGCTTTCTTT
CASSRQGARGTEAFF
>TRBV28|few|.|TRBJ1-6|13
TGTGCCAGCATCCCTTCCGGGAATTCACCCCTCCACTTT
CASIPSGNSPLHF
>TRBV29-1|.|.|TRBJ1-6|14
TGCAGCGTTCCCCGGAGCTCCTATAATTCACCCCTCCACTTT
CSVPRSSYNSPLHF
>TRBV18|.|.|TRBJ2-1|16
TGTGCCAGCTCACCTGGACGGGGTAGGGGGTACAATGAGCAGTTCTTC
CASSPGRGRGYNEQFF
>TRBV10-2|.|TRBD1|TRBJ2-2|15
TGCGCCAGCAGGAGACAGGGGGCCGGTACCGGGGAGCTGTTTTTT
CASRRQGAGTGELFF
>TRBV4-2|.|TRBD1|TRBJ1-3|15
TGTGCCAGCAGCCAGGGACAGGGGACTGGAAACACCATATATTTT
CASSQGQGTGNTIYF
>TRBV6-6|.|.|TRBJ2-1|12
TGTGCCAGCAGCCCCACGGGACTTGAGCAGTTCTTC
CASSPTGLEQFF
>TRBV27|.|.|TRBJ2-7|13
TGTGCCAGCAGCTCGCAGAATTCCCACGAGCAGTACTTC
CASSSQNSHEQYF
>TRBV5-1|.|.|TRBJ2-7|12
TGCGCCAGCAGCGGGGGGGGCTTCGAGCAGTACTTC
CASSGGGFEQYF
>TRBV11-2|.|.|TRBJ1-4|13
TGTGCCAGCAGACCCTCGGGTAATGAAAAACTGTTTTTT
CASRPSGNEKLFF
>TRBV6-1|few|TRBD1|TRBJ2-7|14
TGTGCCAGCAGTGATAGGACAGGGGCCTACGAGCAGTACTTC
CASSDRTGAYEQYF
>TRBV19|once|.|TRBJ2-3|13
TGTGCCAGTAGTCGGAGGGGCTCAGATACGCAGTATTTT
CASSRRGSDTQYF
>TRBV10-3|.|.|TRBJ2-1|12
TGTGCCATCAGTGAGTCGGGACTGCCGATTTTCTTC
CAISESGLPIFF
>TRBV19|.|.|TRBJ1-1|13
TGTGCCAGTAGTTCAAGCCTGAACACTGAAGCTTTCTTT
CASSSSLNTEAFF
>TRBV6-5|once|.|TRBJ2-2|13
TGTGCCAGCAGTTCAGACAGGTCCGGGGAGCTGTTTTTT
CASSSDRSGELFF
>TRBV5-1|.|TRBD1|TRBJ2-5|15
TGCGCCAGCAGCTTGGGGGGGACAGGCCAAGAGACCCAGTACTTC
CASSLGGTGQETQYF
>TRBV18|.|TRBD1|TRBJ1-5|15
TGTGCCAGCTCACCCAACAGGGGAGGCAATCAGCCCCAGCATTTT
CASSPNRGGNQPQHF
>TRBV19|.|.|TRBJ2-5|17
TGTGCCAGTAGTCTTTCGTCAAGCCGGGGATTTAAGAAGACCCAGTACTTC
CASSLSSSRGFKKTQYF
>TRBV5-1|once|TRBD1|TRBJ1-2|16
TGCGCCAGCAGCTTGTCGGGACAGGGACAAGGAATAAGCTACACCTTC
CASSLSGQGQGISYTF
>TRBV19|.|TRBD1|TRBJ2-7|13
TGTGCCAGTAGTATGCAGGGGGACTACGAGCAGTACTTC
CASSMQGDYEQYF
>TRBV7-2|.|.|TRBJ2-7|14
TGTGCCAGCAGCTTAAGGGGAGGTTCCTACGAGCAGTACTTC
CASSLRGGSYEQYF
>TRBV6-1|few|TRBD2|TRBJ2-6|19
TGTGCCAGCAGTGAGACTAGCGGGGGCATAGGTGGGGGGGCCAACGTCCTGACTTTC
CASSETSGGIGGGANVLTF
>TRBV9|.|TRBD2|TRBJ2-3|16
TGTGCCAGCAGCGTAGACGCGGGGGGTAGCACAGATACGCAGTATTTT
CASSVDAGGSTDTQYF
>TRBV4-1|few|TRBD1|TRBJ1-2|15
TGCGCCAGCAGCCACGGGACAGGGAAAGTCTATGGCTACACCTTC
CASSHGTGKVYGYTF
>TRBV7-2|.|.|TRBJ2-1|12
TGTGCCAGCAGCCCTGTGTACAATGAGCAGTTCTTC
CASSPVYNEQFF
>TRBV5-1|.|.|TRBJ2-2|16
TGCGCCAGCAACGCGGGGGACATCCTAAACACCGGGGAGCTGTTTTTT
CASNAGDILNTGELFF
>TRBV5-1|.|TRBD1|TRBJ2-5|14
TGCGCCAGCAGCCAGGCAGGGGGCCAAGAGACCCAGTACTTC
CASSQAGGQETQYF
>TRBV9|once|.|TRBJ2-1|15
TGTGCCAGCAGCGTAGGTCAGGGGTCCTACAATGAGCAGTTCTTC
CASSVGQGSYNEQFF
>TRBV21-1|.|.|TRBJ2-7|17
TGTGCCAGCAGCAAATTGTTTATAGTTCAGGGTTGCTACGAGCAGTACTTC
CASSKLFIVQGCYEQYF
>TRBV7-3|.|.|TRBJ1-1|15
TGTGCCAGCAGCTTATTCAGGGGAGGGGACACTGAAGCTTTCTTT
CASSLFRGGDTEAFF
>TRBV4-1|.|TRBD1|TRBJ1-6|17
TGCGCCAGCAGCCTCCAAACTCAGGGGGCGGGAAATTCACCCCTCCACTTT
CASSLQTQGAGNSPLHF
>TRBV6-1|.|TRBD1|TRBJ1-2|13
TGTGCCAGCAACCCGACAGGGTACTATGGCTACACCTTC
CASNPTGYYGYTF
>TRBV5-8|.|TRBD2|TRBJ2-7|19
TGTGCCAGCAGCTTGGTGGGTATTCGGGCTAGCGGGGCCTCCTACGAGCAGTACTTC
CASSLVGIRASGASYEQYF
>TRBV10-2|.|TRBD2|TRBJ2-1|14
TGCGCCAGCACCACTAGCGGGGGGTACAATGAGCAGTTCTTC
CASTTSGGYNEQFF
>TRBV30|.|.|TRBJ1-1|13
TGTGCCTGGAGCCGGGGAGTTGGCACTGAAGCTTTCTTT
CAWSRGVGTEAFF
>TRBV27|.|TRBD1|TRBJ2-7|15
TGTGCCAGCACCACCACACAGGGGCACTCCTACGAGCAGTACTTC
CASTTTQGHSYEQYF
>TRBV5-6|.|.|TRBJ2-5|16
TGTGCCAGCAGCTTGGGGGCGGGGAGCGAAAAAGAGACCCAGTACTTC
CASSLGAGSEKETQYF
>TRBV28|.|.|TRBJ1-1|11
TGTGCCAGCCCCAGGGGAACTGAAGCTTTCTTT
CASPRGTEAFF
>TRBV19|.|TRBD1|TRBJ1-5|15
TGTGCCAGTAGGGAGACGGGACAGCTAAATCAGCCCCAGCATTTT
CASRETGQLNQPQHF
>TRBV28|few|.|TRBJ1-4|13
TGTGCCAGCATGCCGGGGGAAGACGAAAAACTGTTTTTT
CASMPGEDEKLFF
>TRBV5-4|.|TRBD2|TRBJ2-3|14
TGTGCCAGCAGCTCGGGACTAGGATTAGATACGCAGTATTTT
CASSSGLGLDTQYF
>TRBV6-5|.|TRBD1|TRBJ2-3|14
TGTGCCAGCAGTAGGGGGCTTGGGACAGATACGCAGTATTTT
CASSRGLGTDTQYF
>TRBV10-2|hyperexpanded|.|TRBJ2-5|12
TGCGCCAGCAGGGGGCTACAAGAGACCCAGTACTTC
CASRGLQETQYF
>TRBV6-1|.|.|TRBJ2-7|14
TGTGCCAGCAGTGAGGCCACCCATGCCTACGAGCAGTACTTC
CASSEATHAYEQYF
>TRBV6-4|.|TRBD1|TRBJ2-1|14
TGTGCCAGCAGTATAGGGACAGAAGACAATGAGCAGTTCTTC
CASSIGTEDNEQFF
>TRBV6-1|.|TRBD1|TRBJ2-3|14
TGTGCCAGCAGCACCGGGACAGGGGCAGATACGCAGTATTTT
CASSTGTGADTQYF
>TRBV27|once|TRBD2|TRBJ2-7|14
TGTGCCAGCAGGAATAGCGGGGGATCCTACGAGCAGTACTTC
CASRNSGGSYEQYF
>TRBV11-2|.|.|TRBJ2-1|15
TGTGCCAGCAGCTTACAGGTGCTCCCCTACAATGAGCAGTTCTTC
CASSLQVLPYNEQFF
>TRBV5-8|.|.|TRBJ2-4|16
TGTGCCAGCAGCTTGGGGCAGGACCAACGGGGAAACATTCAGTACTTC
CASSLGQDQRGNIQYF
>TRBV2|.|TRBD1|TRBJ2-1|16
TGTGCCAGCAGTGAAGGGAGAGGGGGACAGAGCGGTGAGCAGTTCTTC
CASSEGRGGQSGEQFF
>TRBV4-1|few|TRBD2|TRBJ2-7|16
TGCGCCAGCAGCCAAGTTGTAGCGGGGGTGACCTACGAGCAGTACTTC
CASSQVVAGVTYEQYF